This TCR beta chain was documented in a study of T cells in Graves' hyperthyroidism and ophthalmopathy. The CDR3 consists of 14 residues. Germline CDR1 reads KGHDR; CDR2 reads SFDVKD. Trimming removed 5 bases from V and 3 bases from J; junction bases left unmatched: 2. Amplification yielded TCR beta CDR3 regions, with RNA transcripts as the source. The HTBI primer set served for first-round RT-PCR of the TCR CDR3. From the multiplex PCR reads, TCRdb called clonotypes with MiXCR, one entry per CDR3 protein. The sample records 540,000 or so distinct CDR3 sequences, about 15% being singletons. This clonotype was detected ten times or more.

The sequencing sample was made of blood. The chain carries TRBV24-1 and TRBJ2-3; 9 bases line up with TRBD2. The sequence derives from a woman in her twenties or thirties with Graves' hyperthyroidism. The CDR3, as DNA: TGTGCCACCAGTGGGGGACTAGCTACAGATACGCAGTATTTT. Translated: CATSGGLATDTQYF.